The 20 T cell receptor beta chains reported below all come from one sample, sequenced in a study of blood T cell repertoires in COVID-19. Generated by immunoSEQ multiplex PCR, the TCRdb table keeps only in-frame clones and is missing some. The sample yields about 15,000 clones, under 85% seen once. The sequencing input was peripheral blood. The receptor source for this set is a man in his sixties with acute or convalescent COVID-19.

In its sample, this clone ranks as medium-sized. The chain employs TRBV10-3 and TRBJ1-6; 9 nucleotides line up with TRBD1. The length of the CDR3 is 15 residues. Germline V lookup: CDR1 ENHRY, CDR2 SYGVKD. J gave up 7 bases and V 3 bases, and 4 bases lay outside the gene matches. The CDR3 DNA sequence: TGTGCCATCAGTGATCCCGGGACAGGGAATTCACCCCTCCACTTT. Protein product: CAISDPGTGNSPLHF.

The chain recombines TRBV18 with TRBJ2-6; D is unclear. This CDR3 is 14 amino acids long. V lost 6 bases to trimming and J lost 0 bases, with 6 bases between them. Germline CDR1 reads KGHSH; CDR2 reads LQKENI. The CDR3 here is CASSPSSGANVLTF. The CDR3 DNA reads TGTGCCAGCTCTCCTAGCTCTGGGGCCAACGTCCTGACTTTC.

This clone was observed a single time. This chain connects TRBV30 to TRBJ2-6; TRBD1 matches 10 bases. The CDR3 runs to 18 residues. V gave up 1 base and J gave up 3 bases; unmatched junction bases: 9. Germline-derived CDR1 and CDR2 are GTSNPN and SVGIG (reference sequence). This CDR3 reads CAWSGARDRGLGANVLTF. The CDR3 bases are TGTGCCTGGAGTGGTGCACGTGACAGGGGGCTTGGGGCCAACGTCCTGACTTTC.

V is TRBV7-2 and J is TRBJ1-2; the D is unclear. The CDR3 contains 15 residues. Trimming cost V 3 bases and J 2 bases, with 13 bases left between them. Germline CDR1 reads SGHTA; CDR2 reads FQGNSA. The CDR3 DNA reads TGTGCCAGCAGCTTGGGTCGCGGCTTAAACTATGGCTACACCTTC. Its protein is CASSLGRGLNYGYTF.

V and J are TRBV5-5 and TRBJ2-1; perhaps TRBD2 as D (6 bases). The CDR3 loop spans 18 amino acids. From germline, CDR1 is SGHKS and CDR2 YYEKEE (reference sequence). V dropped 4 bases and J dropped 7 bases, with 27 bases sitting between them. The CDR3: CASSPPGGWDAFLNEQFF. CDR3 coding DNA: TGTGCCAGCAGCCCCCCCGGAGGGTGGGACGCGTTTTTAAATGAGCAGTTCTTC. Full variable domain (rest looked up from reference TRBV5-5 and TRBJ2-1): DAGVTQSPTHLIKTRGQQVTLRCSPISGHKSVSWYQQVLGQGPQFIFQYYEKEERGRGNFPDRFSARQFPNYSSELNVNALLLGDSALYLCASSPPGGWDAFLNEQFFGPGTRLTVL.

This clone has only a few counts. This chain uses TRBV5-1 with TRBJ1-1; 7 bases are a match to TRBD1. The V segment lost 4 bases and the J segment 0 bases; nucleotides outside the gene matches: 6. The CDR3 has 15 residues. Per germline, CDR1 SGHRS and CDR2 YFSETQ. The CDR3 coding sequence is TGCGCCAGCAGCCCGGGACAGAACATGAACACTGAAGCTTTCTTT. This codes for CASSPGQNMNTEAFF.

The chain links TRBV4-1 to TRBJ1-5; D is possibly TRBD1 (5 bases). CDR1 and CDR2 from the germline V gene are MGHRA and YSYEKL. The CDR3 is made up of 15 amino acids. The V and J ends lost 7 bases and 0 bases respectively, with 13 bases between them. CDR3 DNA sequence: TGCGCCAGCAAACAGGAGATCTATAGCAATCAGCCCCAGCATTTT. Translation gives CASKQEIYSNQPQHF.

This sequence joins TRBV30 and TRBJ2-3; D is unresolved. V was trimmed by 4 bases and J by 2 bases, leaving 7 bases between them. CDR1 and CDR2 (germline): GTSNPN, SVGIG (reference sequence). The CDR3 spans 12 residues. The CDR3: CAWKDNTDTQYF. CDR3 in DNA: TGTGCCTGGAAAGACAACACAGATACGCAGTATTTT.

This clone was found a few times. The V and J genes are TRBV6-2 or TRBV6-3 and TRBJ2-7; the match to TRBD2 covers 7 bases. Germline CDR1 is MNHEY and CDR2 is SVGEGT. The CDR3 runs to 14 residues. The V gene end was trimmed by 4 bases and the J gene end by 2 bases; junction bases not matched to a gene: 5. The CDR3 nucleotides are TGTGCCAGCAGTTGGTCTAGCGGACCCTACGAGCAGTACTTC. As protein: CASSWSSGPYEQYF.

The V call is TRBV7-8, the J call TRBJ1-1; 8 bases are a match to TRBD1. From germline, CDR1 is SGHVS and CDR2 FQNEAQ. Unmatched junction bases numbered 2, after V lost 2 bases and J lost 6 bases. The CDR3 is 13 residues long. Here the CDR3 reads CASSLMTGAEAFF. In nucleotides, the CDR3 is TGTGCCAGCAGCTTAATGACAGGGGCTGAAGCTTTCTTT.

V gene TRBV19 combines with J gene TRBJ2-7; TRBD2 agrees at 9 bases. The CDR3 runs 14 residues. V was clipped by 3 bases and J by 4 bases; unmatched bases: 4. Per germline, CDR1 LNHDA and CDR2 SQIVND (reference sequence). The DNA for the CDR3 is TGTGCCAGTAGTATGAGCGGGAGGTTGTACGAGCAGTACTTC. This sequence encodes CASSMSGRLYEQYF.

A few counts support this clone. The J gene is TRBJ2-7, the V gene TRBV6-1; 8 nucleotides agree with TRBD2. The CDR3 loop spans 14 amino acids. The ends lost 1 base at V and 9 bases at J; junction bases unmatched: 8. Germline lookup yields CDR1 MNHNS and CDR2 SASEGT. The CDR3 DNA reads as TGTGCCAGCAGTGAAGACGGGACTAGAAGGGCGCAGTACTTC. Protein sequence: CASSEDGTRRAQYF.

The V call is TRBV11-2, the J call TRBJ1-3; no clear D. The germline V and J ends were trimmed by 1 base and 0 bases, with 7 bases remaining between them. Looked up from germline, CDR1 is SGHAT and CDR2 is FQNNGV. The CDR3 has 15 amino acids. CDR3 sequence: CASSLGSGSGNTIYF. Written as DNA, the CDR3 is TGTGCCAGCAGCTTAGGTTCGGGCTCTGGAAACACCATATATTTT.

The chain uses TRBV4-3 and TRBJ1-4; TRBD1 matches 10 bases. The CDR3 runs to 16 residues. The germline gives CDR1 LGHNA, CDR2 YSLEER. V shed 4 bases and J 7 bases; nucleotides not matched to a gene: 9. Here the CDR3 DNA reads TGCGCCAGCAGCCTTAGGCCGGACAGGGGGGGTGAAAAACTGTTTTTT. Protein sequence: CASSLRPDRGGEKLFF.

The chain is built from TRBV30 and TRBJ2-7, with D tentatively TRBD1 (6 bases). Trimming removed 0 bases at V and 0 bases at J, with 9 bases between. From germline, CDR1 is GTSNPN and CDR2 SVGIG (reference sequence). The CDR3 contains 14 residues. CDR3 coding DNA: TGTGCCTGGAGTGTACAGGGCAGCTCCTACGAGCAGTACTTC. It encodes CAWSVQGSSYEQYF.

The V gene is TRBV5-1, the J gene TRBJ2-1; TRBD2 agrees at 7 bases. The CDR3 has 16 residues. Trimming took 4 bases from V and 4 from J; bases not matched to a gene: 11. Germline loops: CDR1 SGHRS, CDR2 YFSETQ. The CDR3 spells CASSTELAPIYNEQFF. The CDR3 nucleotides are TGCGCCAGCAGCACCGAACTAGCGCCGATATACAATGAGCAGTTCTTC.

This CDR3 is CASSSDRVNSSPLHF. The CDR3 DNA sequence: TGCGCCAGCAGCTCAGACAGGGTAAATAGTTCACCCCTCCACTTT. The rearrangement joins TRBV5-1 to TRBJ1-6; the match to TRBD1 covers 7 bases. CDR3 length: 15 amino acids. The ends lost 3 bases at V and 9 bases at J; junction bases unmatched: 9. Germline V gene sequence: CDR1 SGHRS, CDR2 YFSETQ.

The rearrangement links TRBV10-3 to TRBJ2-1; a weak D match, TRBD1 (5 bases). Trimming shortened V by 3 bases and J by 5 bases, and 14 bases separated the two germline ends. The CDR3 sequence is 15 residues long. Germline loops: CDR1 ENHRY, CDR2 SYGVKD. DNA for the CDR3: TGTGCCATCAGTGATGGCAGGGTTGCTAACAATGAGCAGTTCTTC. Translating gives CAISDGRVANNEQFF.

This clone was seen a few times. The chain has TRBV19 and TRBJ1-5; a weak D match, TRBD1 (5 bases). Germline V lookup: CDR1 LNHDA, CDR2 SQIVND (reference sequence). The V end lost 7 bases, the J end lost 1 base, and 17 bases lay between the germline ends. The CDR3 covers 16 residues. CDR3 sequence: CASTDRLPTSNQPQHF. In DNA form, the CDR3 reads TGTGCCAGTACCGACAGACTCCCGACAAGCAATCAGCCCCAGCATTTT.

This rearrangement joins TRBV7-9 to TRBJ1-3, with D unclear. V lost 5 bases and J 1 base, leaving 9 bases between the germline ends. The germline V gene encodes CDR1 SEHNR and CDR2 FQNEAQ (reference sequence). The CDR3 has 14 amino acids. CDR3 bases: TGTGCCAGCAGCCTCTCGGGATCTGGAAACACCATATATTTT. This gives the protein CASSLSGSGNTIYF.